Given below is one T cell receptor (beta chain) in context. Germline V CDR1 and CDR2: LNHDA, SQIVND (reference sequence). Deletions cut 5 bases from V and 4 bases from J, with 12 bases between. This CDR3 contains 13 residues. This sample is part of a study of patients and donors after allogeneic stem cell transplantation. TCRdb ran MiXCR on the RT-PCR reads and lists one entry per CDR3 protein. Seen here are some 880,000 distinct CDR3 sequences, roughly 18% observed once, and the top ten hold 6%. The sequenced sample was blood, either unsorted or a sorted T cell fraction (not recorded which). This TCR came from a human donor who was either an allogeneic HSCT recipient or a stem cell or donor lymphocyte infusion donor (not recorded which). It is not recorded whose cells these are; they may come from a transplant donor. The gene calls are TRBV19 and TRBJ2-7; D is uncertain. The CDR3 bases are TGTGCCAGTAGTCTCTACGCCGGGTACGAGCAGTACTTC. It encodes CASSLYAGYEQYF.